This T cell receptor (beta chain) is from a study of blood T cell repertoires in COVID-19 (dated by TCRdb to about 2020). The study in broad terms: Samples covering the acute and convalescent phases of COVID-19 were provided by collaborators in the United States, Italy and Spain. The samples were drawn from the first 160 participants of the ongoing ImmuneRACE study and from some 1,300 subjects provided by 6 global collaborators. Where HLA class I and class II types were available, the types were taken from metadata supplied by the sample provider, not from assay-based typing. A freely available public database, intended as a resource for researchers studying the immune response to SARS-CoV-2, is where the repertoires were released. Sample metadata almost always included a de-identified subject ID, COVID-19 status, age in years and sex. The dataset comprised deeply sampled blood TCRbeta repertoires from subjects exposed to, actively infected with, or recovered from COVID-19. The prospective study material was composed of cDNA or gDNA derived from T cells, B-cell-depleted T cells, or PBMCs. Beyond this particular receptor, the publication reports: The amount of clinical and demographic metadata varied by source and participant and was provided uncurated.

At one collaborating source in Seattle, patients were enrolled during active infection and were followed longitudinally through the course of disease. Each collaborating institution followed its own protocols to collect whole blood in K2EDTA tubes. For TCRbeta analysis, collaborators shipped samples as frozen whole blood, isolated PBMCs, or DNA extracted from either of those sample types. TCRbeta CDR3 regions were amplified from genomic DNA by means of the immunoSEQ Assay, a bias-controlled multiplex PCR. On the study's bioinformatics: Within the assay, amplification of reference gene primers was used to estimate how many nucleated cells each sample contained. To quantify the absolute abundance of each unique TCRbeta CDR3 rearrangement, sequence reads were collapsed and filtered. For each sample, productive Simpson clonality was calculated as the square root of Simpson's diversity index across productive rearrangements. The table comes from immuneACCESS by way of TCRdb, which keeps in-frame sequences with V and J called. Part of the clones is missing from these tables; in studies checked, under half for an unresolved V gene and the rest for unknown reasons. The V and J calls and clone size were taken over from that table, and D and trimming were inferred from the DNA. The sample table lists about 150,000 clones, around 82% of them with a count of one. Approximately 7% of the sample belongs to the ten largest clones.

In the case of this clone: The antigen it binds to is not known. No qualities accompany the bases; no much larger clone lies one base away.

The CDR1 and CDR2 encoded by the germline V gene are MNHEY and SVGAGI. The V and J ends are trimmed by 6 bases and 4 bases, leaving 10 bases between them. The CDR3 has 13 amino acids, counting the end cysteine and phenylalanine. Of all the DNA, just the CDR3 is kept, 39 bases in frame from base 1. The chain is assembled from TRBV6-5 and TRBJ1-5; TRBD1 might be the D gene, on 5 matching bases. The TCR originated in a man older than 75 with COVID-19, enrolled during active disease. The sequenced sample consisted of peripheral blood. CDR3 region: CASSLNRNQPQHF. The bases read TGTGCCAGCAGCCTCAACAGGAATCAGCCCCAGCATTTT.